This T cell receptor beta chain was identified in a study of regulatory T cells in long-lasting Graves disease. Time point meaning: newly diagnosed GD, antithyroid drugs for less than 3 months. TCR sequences were obtained from RNA taken from PBMCs. Study-level findings and limits: TRBV28, TRBJ1-2 and TRBJ2-5 emerged as the favored segments in persistent disease. Accuracy was perhaps lowered by the small sample size.

This clonotype was seen only a few times. The antigen remains undetermined. Construction of TCR beta libraries relied on iRepertoire HTBI primers and on Arm-PCR targeting CDR3 regions. TCRdb ran MiXCR on the multiplex PCR reads and lists one entry per CDR3 protein. The data show roughly 500,000 distinct CDR3 sequences, about 15% seen once. This CDR3 has 15 amino acids. Trimming cost V 2 bases and J 3 bases, with 11 bases left between them. Per germline, CDR1 KGHDR and CDR2 SFDVKD. This sample also appeared in a second study, on T cells in Graves' hyperthyroidism and ophthalmopathy. That source adds: Diagnoses used clinical symptoms, serum thyroxine and TRAb, thyroid ultrasound and orbital computed tomography. The majority of expanded thyroid clonotypes above 0.001 also appeared in blood.

The chain employs TRBV24-1 and TRBJ2-3, with D unclear. The sequence derives from a woman aged 50 to 60 with Graves disease. The source was peripheral blood mononuclear cells (PBMCs), collected at new diagnosis, from a patient treated with antithyroid drugs. CDR3 sequence: CATSDSVTTTDTQYF. The DNA for the CDR3 is TGTGCCACCAGTGATTCCGTAACTACGACAGATACGCAGTATTTT.